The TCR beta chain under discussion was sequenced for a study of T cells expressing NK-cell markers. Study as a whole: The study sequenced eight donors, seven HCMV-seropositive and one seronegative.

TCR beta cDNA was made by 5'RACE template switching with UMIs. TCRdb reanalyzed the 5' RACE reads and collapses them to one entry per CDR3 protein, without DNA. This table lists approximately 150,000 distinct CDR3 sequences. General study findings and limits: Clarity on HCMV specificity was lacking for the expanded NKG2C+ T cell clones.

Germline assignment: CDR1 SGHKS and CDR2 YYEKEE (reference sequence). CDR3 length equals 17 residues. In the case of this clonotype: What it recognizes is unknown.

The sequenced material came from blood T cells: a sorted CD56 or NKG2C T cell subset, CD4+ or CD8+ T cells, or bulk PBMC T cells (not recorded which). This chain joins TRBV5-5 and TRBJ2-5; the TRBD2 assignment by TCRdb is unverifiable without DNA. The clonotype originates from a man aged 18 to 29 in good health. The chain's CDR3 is CASSLDEGPTESETQYF.